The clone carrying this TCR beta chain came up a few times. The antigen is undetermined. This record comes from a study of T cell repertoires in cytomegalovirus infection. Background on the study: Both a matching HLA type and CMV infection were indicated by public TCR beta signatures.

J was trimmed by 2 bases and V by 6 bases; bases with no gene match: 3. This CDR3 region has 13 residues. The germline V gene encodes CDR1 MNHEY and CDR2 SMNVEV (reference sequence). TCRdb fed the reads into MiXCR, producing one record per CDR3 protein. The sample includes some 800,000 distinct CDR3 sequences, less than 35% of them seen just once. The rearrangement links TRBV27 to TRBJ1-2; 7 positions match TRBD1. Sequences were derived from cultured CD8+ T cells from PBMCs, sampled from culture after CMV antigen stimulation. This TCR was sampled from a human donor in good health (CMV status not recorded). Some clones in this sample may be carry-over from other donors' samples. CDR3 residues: CASRQGQNYGYTF. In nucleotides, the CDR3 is TGTGCCAGCAGACAGGGACAGAACTATGGCTACACCTTC.